This is a list of T cell receptor beta chains from one sample in a study of vaccination and CD4 T cells after COVID-19. These receptors lack a known antigen. TCRdb used MiXCR to reprocess the PCR reads, holding one entry per CDR3 protein. The sample contains about 17,000 distinct CDR3 sequences, over 25% of which appear only once. Sequenced: cultured CD4+ T cells from blood. The receptors derive from a human donor with COVID-19. CDR3s include the opening cysteine and the closing phenylalanine or tryptophan. A D gene is named only where the DNA matches it firmly. The size entry is marked missing in some rows and otherwise reads once, few, many or a size class.

D gene,clone size,V gene,J gene,CDR3 DNA,CDR3 protein
NA,NA,TRBV10-1,TRBJ2-1,TGCGCCAGCAGCGAGGGGCACAATGAGCAGTTCTTC,CASSEGHNEQFF
NA,NA,TRBV7-2,TRBJ2-5,TGTGCCAGCACGAGCCCGATGCAAGAGCCCCAGTACTTC,CASTSPMQEPQYF
NA,few,TRBV5-1,TRBJ1-1,TGCGCCAGCAGACGTGACACCTTGAACACTGAAGCTTTCTTT,CASRRDTLNTEAFF
TRBD2,few,TRBV5-1,TRBJ2-2,TGTGCCAGCAGCTTGGGGACTAGCTTGACCGGGGAGCTGTTTTTT,CASSLGTSLTGELFF
TRBD2,NA,TRBV12-3/TRBV12-4,TRBJ2-3,TGTGCCAGCAGTCCACTGACCGGGACTATCGATTATTTT,CASSPLTGTIDYF
TRBD2,NA,TRBV7-7,TRBJ2-3,TGTGCTAGCAGCTTGGGCGGGGGGCAAGCAGATACGCAGTATTTT,CASSLGGGQADTQYF
TRBD2,few,TRBV11-2,TRBJ2-1,TGTGCCAGCAGCGTTGAGCGGGGGCCCCGGGGTGAGCAGTTCTTC,CASSVERGPRGEQFF
NA,few,TRBV19,TRBJ2-1,TGTGCCAGTAGTATAGTCAGGAATGAGCAGTTCTTC,CASSIVRNEQFF
NA,few,TRBV7-6,TRBJ1-4,TGTGCCAGCAGCTCCCTCGGGGGTGGAAAACTGTTTTTT,CASSSLGGGKLFF
NA,few,TRBV7-2,TRBJ1-3,TGTGCCAGCAGCCATCCTTCAGGGAACTCTGGAAACACCATATATTTT,CASSHPSGNSGNTIYF
NA,few,TRBV27,TRBJ1-6,TGTGCCAGCAGCCTTCCCCGCACTAGCTCCTATAATTCACCCCTCCACTTT,CASSLPRTSSYNSPLHF
NA,few,TRBV6-1,TRBJ1-6,TGTGCCAGCAGTCCCGGGGGTAATTCACCCCTCCACTTT,CASSPGGNSPLHF
NA,NA,TRBV27,TRBJ1-1,TGTGCCAGCAGTTTAAGGTTAGGGAACACTGAAGCTTTCTTT,CASSLRLGNTEAFF
TRBD1,few,TRBV20-1,TRBJ1-6,TGCAGTGCTAGAGAACCGGGACAGGGTATTTCACCCCTCCACTTT,CSAREPGQGISPLHF
NA,NA,TRBV19,TRBJ2-1,TGTGCCAGTAGTATAGGGGGGGACCGGGGTTGGCAGTTCTTC,CASSIGGDRGWQFF
TRBD2,NA,TRBV6-1,TRBJ2-3,TGTGCCAGCCATGGGACTAGCGGGGGGAGGGATACGCAGTATTTT,CASHGTSGGRDTQYF
TRBD1,few,TRBV6-5,TRBJ1-2,TGTGCCAGCAGTTTCCGGGACAGGGTGGATGGCTACACCTTC,CASSFRDRVDGYTF
NA,few,TRBV6-1,TRBJ1-6,TGTGCCAGCACTCTTCCCCTTCAAAGGGGTCGGCGGTCACCCCTCCACTTT,CASTLPLQRGRRSPLHF
TRBD1,NA,TRBV20-1,TRBJ2-1,TGCATGGCAGGGGGCTACAATGAGCAGTTCTTC,CMAGGYNEQFF
NA,NA,TRBV12-3/TRBV12-4,TRBJ2-1,TGTGCCAGCGCCTCCCCTCGGCCTACCCCCAATGAGCAGTTCTTC,CASASPRPTPNEQFF
NA,NA,TRBV20-1,TRBJ1-4,TGCAGTGCCACCGTTGGACAGCATAACGAAAAACTGTTTTTT,CSATVGQHNEKLFF
NA,few,TRBV24-1,TRBJ2-7,TGTGCCACCAGTGATTTGCCCGGACAAATCGAGCAGTACTTC,CATSDLPGQIEQYF
NA,medium-sized,TRBV25-1,TRBJ2-5,TGTGCCAGCAGTGCGACAGATCAAGAGACCCAGTACTTC,CASSATDQETQYF
NA,NA,TRBV6-2/TRBV6-3,TRBJ2-7,TGTGCCAGCAAAATGGGGAGAGCGTACGAGCAGTACTTC,CASKMGRAYEQYF
NA,NA,TRBV7-8,TRBJ2-7,TGTGCCAGCAGCTTAAAGAACAACTACCGGGAGCAGTACTTC,CASSLKNNYREQYF
NA,NA,TRBV14,TRBJ2-3,TGTGCCAGCAGCCAACGGGGGCCCGGGGATACGCAGTATTTT,CASSQRGPGDTQYF
NA,NA,TRBV12-3/TRBV12-4,TRBJ1-6,TGTGCCAGCAGTTTAGGGGGGAGTTCACCCCTCCACTTT,CASSLGGSSPLHF
NA,few,TRBV7-2,TRBJ1-1,TGTGCCAGCAGCTCAATCGGGGTTAACACTGAAGCTTTCTTT,CASSSIGVNTEAFF
NA,NA,TRBV18,TRBJ1-1,TGTGCCAGCTCACCACCGGGGGACGGCCGAGGGACTGAAGCTTTCTTT,CASSPPGDGRGTEAFF
TRBD1,NA,TRBV11-2,TRBJ1-1,TGTGCCAGCAGCTTTACTGGACAGGGCACTGAAGCTTTCTTT,CASSFTGQGTEAFF
TRBD1,NA,TRBV19,TRBJ2-7,TGTGCCAGTACCTTGACAGGGGGACCGGGGGAGCAGTACTTC,CASTLTGGPGEQYF
NA,NA,TRBV7-3,TRBJ1-2,TGTGCCAGCAGCTCTGGGAACGACTATGGCTACACCTTC,CASSSGNDYGYTF
NA,NA,TRBV7-2,TRBJ2-7,TGTGCCAGCAGCTTAGTGTCCTACGAGCAGTACTTC,CASSLVSYEQYF
NA,NA,TRBV12-3/TRBV12-4,TRBJ2-7,TGTGCCAGCAGTTTAAGCGCACGGTCGTACGAGCAGTACTTC,CASSLSARSYEQYF
TRBD1,NA,TRBV11-3,TRBJ1-1,TGTGCCAGCAGCTTAGATCACTGGGGACAGAGCACTGAAGCTTTCTTT,CASSLDHWGQSTEAFF
TRBD1,NA,TRBV11-2,TRBJ1-6,TGTGCCAGCAGCTTAACAGGACAGGGAGGGACAGCACCCCTCCACTTT,CASSLTGQGGTAPLHF
NA,few,TRBV6-1,TRBJ1-1,TGTGCCAGCAGACTCCGGTGGAGGCCTCAAAGAGCCACTGAAGCTTTCTTT,CASRLRWRPQRATEAFF
TRBD1,few,TRBV10-1,TRBJ2-2,TGCGCCAGCAGTAGCGTAGGGGGCCTGGACACCGGGGAGCTGTTTTTT,CASSSVGGLDTGELFF
NA,NA,TRBV7-2,TRBJ1-2,TGTGCCAGCAGCCCCACGCCGGTCTATGGCTACACCTTC,CASSPTPVYGYTF
NA,NA,TRBV6-4,TRBJ1-4,TGTGCCAGCAGTGCTAGGTTCAGGGACGAAAAACTGTTTTTT,CASSARFRDEKLFF
TRBD2,NA,TRBV4-3,TRBJ2-1,TGCGCCAGCAGCCTCTCTGAGGGACTAGCGGGGGGAGATGAGCAGTTCTTC,CASSLSEGLAGGDEQFF
NA,NA,TRBV28,TRBJ1-5,TGTGCCAGCAGATATGGCGGAGGATATAGCAATCAGCCCCAGCATTTT,CASRYGGGYSNQPQHF
NA,NA,TRBV29-1,TRBJ1-4,TGCAGCGCCCTGGGCGGGGGAGATGAAAAACTGTTTTTT,CSALGGGDEKLFF
TRBD2,NA,TRBV25-1,TRBJ2-2,TGTGCCAGCACCCCAGCCGGGGAGGGAACCGGGGAGCTGTTTTTT,CASTPAGEGTGELFF
NA,NA,TRBV25-1,TRBJ2-7,TGTGCCGTCCAACGGGACGGCGCCTACGAGCAGTACTTC,CAVQRDGAYEQYF
NA,NA,TRBV6-2/TRBV6-3,TRBJ1-2,TGTGCCAGCAGTTACACTGGAGGAGGCTATGGCTACACCTTC,CASSYTGGGYGYTF
NA,NA,TRBV12-3/TRBV12-4,TRBJ2-7,TGTGCCAGCAGTTTAGCACAAAGGCAGGGTCGCGAGCAGTACTTC,CASSLAQRQGREQYF
NA,NA,TRBV5-4,TRBJ1-6,TGTGCCAGCAGCCTGATTTTAGGGACACTAAGTTCACCCCTCCACTTT,CASSLILGTLSSPLHF
TRBD1,NA,TRBV24-1,TRBJ2-7,TGTGCCACCAGTGATTCCGGGACAGGGTTCGAGCAGTACTTC,CATSDSGTGFEQYF
TRBD1,few,TRBV6-1,TRBJ1-1,TGTGCCAGCACCCTCCACCCCGTGACAGGGGGCATGAACACTGAAGCTTTCTTT,CASTLHPVTGGMNTEAFF
NA,few,TRBV27,TRBJ1-4,TGTGCCAGCAGTCCCCTACAGGGAAGGATTGAAAAACTGTTTTTT,CASSPLQGRIEKLFF
TRBD2,NA,TRBV6-4,TRBJ2-3,TGTGCCAGCAGCTTTGGGACTAGCGGCACAGATACGCAGTATTTT,CASSFGTSGTDTQYF
NA,few,TRBV19,TRBJ2-3,TGTGCCAGTAGTATAGATGAGGGCAGGGTCACAGATACGCAGTATTTT,CASSIDEGRVTDTQYF
TRBD1,few,TRBV20-1,TRBJ1-5,TGCAGTGCTATGGGCGGGACAGGGGAATATAGCAATCAGCCCCAGCATTTT,CSAMGGTGEYSNQPQHF
NA,few,TRBV6-5,TRBJ1-5,TGTGCCAGCAGTTACGGACAGAACAATCAGCCCCAGCATTTT,CASSYGQNNQPQHF
NA,few,TRBV15,TRBJ2-3,TGTGCCACCAGCAGAGCCCATGGGGTGGATACGCAGTATTTT,CATSRAHGVDTQYF
TRBD1,few,TRBV6-1,TRBJ1-3,TGTGCCAGTGGGTCGGGGGACAGAAGAAACACCATATATTTT,CASGSGDRRNTIYF
TRBD2,few,TRBV19,TRBJ2-5,TGTGCCAGTAGTATTGGTACTAGCGGGGTTCAAGAGACCCAGTACTTC,CASSIGTSGVQETQYF